This T cell receptor beta chain comes out of a study of cytomegalovirus exposure and HLA in healthy donors. V lost 8 bases and J lost 3, with 14 bases in between. The germline CDR1 and CDR2 sequences are LNHNV and YYDKDF (reference sequence). This CDR3 spans 13 amino acids. Both 60 Vbeta primers and 13 Jbeta primers went into the PCR. Clones were sequenced by immunoSEQ multiplex PCR, and TCRdb holds only the in-frame ones, with some missing. The table shows 150,000 to 200,000 clones, with about 77% occurring only once. The chain has TRBV15 and TRBJ2-7; D gene uncertain. The origin of this receptor is a woman between 50 and 59 years old in good health and CMV-seronegative. The sample consisted of PBMCs. CDR3 in DNA: TGTGCCACCCCGCTCGGGTTCTTCTACGAGCAGTACTTC. Translated, it gives CATPLGFFYEQYF.